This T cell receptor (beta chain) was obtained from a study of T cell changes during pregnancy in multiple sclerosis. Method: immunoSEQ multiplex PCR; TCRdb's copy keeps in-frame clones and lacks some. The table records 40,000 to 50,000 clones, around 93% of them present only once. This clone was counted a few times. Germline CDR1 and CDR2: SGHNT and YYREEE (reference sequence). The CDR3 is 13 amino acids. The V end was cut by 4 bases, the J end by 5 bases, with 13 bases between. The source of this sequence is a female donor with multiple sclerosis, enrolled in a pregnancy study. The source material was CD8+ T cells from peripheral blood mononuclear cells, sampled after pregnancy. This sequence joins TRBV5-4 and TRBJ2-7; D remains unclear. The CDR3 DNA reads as TGTGCCAGCAGCGGTAGTAACGTACACGAGCAGTACTTC. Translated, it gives CASSGSNVHEQYF.